The present TCR beta chain was sequenced within a study of identical twins. General study results and limits: The abundant beta clonotypes from cord blood had fewer insertions, and memory repertoires had none of this. For zero-insertion analyses, partial confounding could come from invariant MAIT and iNKT cells.

TCRdb recomputed calls from the 5' RACE reads with MiXCR, one row per CDR3 protein. The sample has just under 550,000 distinct CDR3 sequences, 13% to 15% seen once. The V end was cut by 8 bases, the J end by 9 bases, with 11 bases between. Germline V gene data show CDR1 as SEHNR and CDR2 as FQNEAQ (reference sequence). The CDR3 has 11 residues. Concerning this clonotype itself: Its antigen is currently unknown.

Healthy Caucasians supplied all donations. The same data also went into a second study, on yellow fever vaccine responses in identical twins. As that study records: Vaccine T cell responses of twins reportedly seemed partly convergent and partly personalized.

The V call is TRBV7-9, the J call TRBJ2-1, with D possibly being TRBD1 or TRBD2 (5 bases each). The material sequenced was CD4+ T cells sorted from blood. The receptor comes from a young woman in good health. The DNA for the CDR3 is TGTGCCAGCCGGAAGGGGAGTGAGCAGTTCTTC. It is translated as CASRKGSEQFF. Based on the CDR3 plus reference TRBV7-9 and TRBJ2-1, the full variable domain is DTGVSQNPRHKITKRGQNVTFRCDPISEHNRLYWYRQTLGQGPEFLTYFQNEAQLEKSRLLSDRFSAERPKGSFSTLEIQRTEQGDSAMYLCASRKGSEQFFGPGTRLTVL.